This T cell receptor beta chain is from a study of shared clonotypes between healthy human individuals. The method was immunoSEQ multiplex PCR; TCRdb's version includes in-frame clones alone and lacks a portion of them. The sample lists approximately 2.5 million clones, roughly nine tenths occurring once. Within Nashville, Tennessee resided all donors, each a Caucasian adult. V shed 1 base and J shed 7 bases, with 16 bases lying between them. This CDR3 is built from 15 residues. CDR1 is LNHNV and CDR2 is YYDKDF in the germline V gene (reference sequence). This receptor was taken from a man between 18 and 35 years old in good health. V usage is TRBV15 and J usage is TRBJ1-2, with TRBD1 as a possible D gene (6 bases). The sequencing input was naive CD4+ T cells sorted from blood. The subset: CD45RA+ positively selected. The CDR3 nucleotides read TGTGCCACCAGCAGAGGGTTTGAGGGGGAGCGTGGCTACACCTTC. This gives the protein CATSRGFEGERGYTF.